This paragraph reports one T cell receptor (beta chain). The antigen is undetermined. The CDR3 totals 16 residues. The germline V gene encodes CDR1 LGHNA and CDR2 YSLEER. With 0 bases clipped from V and 8 bases from J, the junction kept 11 bases outside the gene matches. This sample was included in a study of CD8 T cells in ankylosing spondylitis. Study-wide points: Researchers report that disease-linked clones proved CD8+ and relatively rare in peripheral blood. Reported data indicate significant enrichment of disease-linked clones within matched ankylosing spondylitis synovial fluid.

Each CDR3 protein is one row after TCRdb ran MiXCR on the 5' RACE reads. Seen here are 150,000 to 200,000 distinct CDR3 sequences, roughly 10% observed once, and the top ten hold just under 30%. The chain carries TRBV4-3 and TRBJ1-2; 8 bases align to TRBD1. The specimen sequenced was blood, either unsorted or a sorted T cell fraction (not recorded which). The TCR originated in a male donor with ankylosing spondylitis or in good health (not recorded which). CDR3 in amino acids: CASSQDILGTGPGYTF. CDR3 DNA: TGCGCCAGCAGCCAAGATATTCTGGGGACAGGTCCCGGCTACACCTTC.